A selection of T cell receptor beta chains follows, all from one sample in a study of T cell responses to AZD1222 COVID-19 vaccine. Only in-frame clones appear in the TCRdb table, and some are missing; sequencing was by immunoSEQ multiplex PCR. The sample holds about 130,000 clones, over 90% seen once. Sequenced material: peripheral blood, taken on day 0 of AZD1222 vaccination. The receptor set was obtained from an adult in good health. Both conserved end residues are part of each CDR3. D genes are given only for firm matches. The size entry is marked missing in some rows and otherwise reads once, few, many or a size class.

cdr3_nt cdr3_aa clone_size cdr3_length j_call d_call v_call
TGTGCCAGCAGGAATATAGGAGTCCCGACCCAGTACTTC CASRNIGVPTQYF - 13 TRBJ2-5 - TRBV2
TGTGCCACCAGTGATCCCTCGGACAGGCGCTACTTC CATSDPSDRRYF - 12 TRBJ1-2 TRBD1 TRBV24-1
TGTGCCAGCAGCCCCCAGTGGAATGAGCAGTTCTTC CASSPQWNEQFF - 12 TRBJ2-1 - TRBV6-2/TRBV6-3
TGTGCCAGCAGGGGGACAGGGGGTCTCCACGAGCAGTACTTC CASRGTGGLHEQYF - 14 TRBJ2-7 TRBD1 TRBV2
TGTGCCAGCAGCTTTAGACAGGGTGCGAACTATGGCTACACCTTC CASSFRQGANYGYTF - 15 TRBJ1-2 TRBD1 TRBV5-6
TGTGCCAGCAGCTCTGCCCGGACAGGTCAGCCCCAGCATTTT CASSSARTGQPQHF - 14 TRBJ1-5 TRBD1 TRBV5-6
TGTGCCAGCAGCTTAATAAAATGGGATGAGCAGTTCTTC CASSLIKWDEQFF - 13 TRBJ2-1 - TRBV5-6
TGTGCCAGCAGTTTACAGCCGTTCCCCCCCGAAGCTTTCTTT CASSLQPFPPEAFF once 14 TRBJ1-1 - TRBV6-2/TRBV6-3
TGTGCCAGCAGCTCCTATCGGGCCCCCCGGGATCAGCCCCAGCATTTT CASSSYRAPRDQPQHF - 16 TRBJ1-5 - TRBV7-9
TGTGCCAGCAGCTTATCATGGGGGCGAGAGACCCAGTACTTC CASSLSWGRETQYF - 14 TRBJ2-5 - TRBV13
TGTGCCAGCAGTTTATGGGGAGACTCTGGAAACACCATATATTTT CASSLWGDSGNTIYF - 15 TRBJ1-3 - TRBV27
TGTGCCAGCTCACCGGACGGTAATCAGCCCCAGCATTTT CASSPDGNQPQHF - 13 TRBJ1-5 - TRBV18
TGTGCCAGCAGTTTGACAACGAACACTGAAGCTTTCTTT CASSLTTNTEAFF - 13 TRBJ1-1 - TRBV12-3/TRBV12-4
TGTGCCAGCAGTGACAGGACTAATGAAAAACTGTTTTTT CASSDRTNEKLFF - 13 TRBJ1-4 - TRBV6-1
TGTGCCAGCAGTTACTTCGGCTCCTACGAGCAGTACTTC CASSYFGSYEQYF - 13 TRBJ2-7 - TRBV6-5
TGTGCCAGTAGTATAACCTTAACAGGGATGTCCTACAATGAGCAGTTCTTC CASSITLTGMSYNEQFF - 17 TRBJ2-1 - TRBV19
TGCAGTGCTGGCAGGGGAGACACCATATATTTT CSAGRGDTIYF - 11 TRBJ1-3 - TRBV20-1
TGCGCCAGCAGCTTTGGACAGGGACTAGGCGAGCAGTACTTC CASSFGQGLGEQYF - 14 TRBJ2-7 - TRBV5-1
TGCAGCGTAAGCCAGCAAGAGACCCAGTACTTC CSVSQQETQYF - 11 TRBJ2-5 - TRBV29-1
TGTGCCAGCCTAGGACTAGGTATAGCAGATACGCAGTATTTT CASLGLGIADTQYF - 14 TRBJ2-3 TRBD2 TRBV28
TGTGCCAGCAGTTTGGCGGCTGAAAAACTGTTTTTT CASSLAAEKLFF - 12 TRBJ1-4 - TRBV12-3/TRBV12-4
TGTGCCAGTAGTATCTCATTCGGGCTAGCCGCAACGCTCCCCTACGAGCAGTACTTC CASSISFGLAATLPYEQYF once 19 TRBJ2-7 - TRBV19
TGTGCCAGTACCACTACGCATGACGGCGGGGCTTTCTTT CASTTTHDGGAFF - 13 TRBJ1-1 - TRBV19
TGTGCCACCAGTGAACCCGGGACAGGGGGCACAGATACGCAGTATTTT CATSEPGTGGTDTQYF - 16 TRBJ2-3 TRBD1 TRBV24-1
TGTGCCAGCAGCTTGGTGGGCGAGGGTCGAGAGACCCAGTACTTC CASSLVGEGRETQYF - 15 TRBJ2-5 - TRBV5-6
TGTGCCAGCAGCCTCATTATCCTGGCGGAAAAACTGTTTTTT CASSLIILAEKLFF few 14 TRBJ1-4 - TRBV28
TGTGCCAGCAGCCCCCGCAGGGTCAACACTGAAGCTTTCTTT CASSPRRVNTEAFF - 14 TRBJ1-1 - TRBV3-1/TRBV3-2
TGTGCCAGCAGCCCACGTCACGGGGGGCTTGAGCAGTTCTTC CASSPRHGGLEQFF once 14 TRBJ2-1 - TRBV3-1/TRBV3-2
TGTGCCTGGAGTGAGTATAGGCTAGCGGGAGGGATCGACGAGCAGTACTTC CAWSEYRLAGGIDEQYF - 17 TRBJ2-7 TRBD2 TRBV30
TGTGCCAGCAGTCCGAACACTGAAGCTTTCTTT CASSPNTEAFF - 11 TRBJ1-1 - TRBV2
TGTGCCACCAGCAGAGATGGCCGGACAGGGAGTTCTAACTATGGCTACACCTTC CATSRDGRTGSSNYGYTF - 18 TRBJ1-2 TRBD1 TRBV15
TGTGCCAGCACTCGGGGAAACACCGGGGAGCTGTTTTTT CASTRGNTGELFF few 13 TRBJ2-2 - TRBV11-3
TGCGCCAGCAAGGTGTATTCACCCCTCCACTTT CASKVYSPLHF - 11 TRBJ1-6 - TRBV23-1
TGTGCCAGTAGTACCCGGCGGGACATTCAGTACTTC CASSTRRDIQYF once 12 TRBJ2-4 - TRBV19
TGTGCCAGCGGGGGAGGGAAGTATCAGCCCCAGCATTTT CASGGGKYQPQHF - 13 TRBJ1-5 - TRBV6-5
TGTGCCACCAGCAGAGATCCGGGCGCTTCCTACGAGCAGTACTTC CATSRDPGASYEQYF - 15 TRBJ2-7 - TRBV15
TGTGCCACCCTGGACAGGGGGCGCGTTGGAAACACCATATATTTT CATLDRGRVGNTIYF - 15 TRBJ1-3 TRBD1 TRBV3-1/TRBV3-2
TGTGCCAGCAGCGTAGGTGGCTCCCTTGCTAGCGGATCCTACGAGCAGTACTTC CASSVGGSLASGSYEQYF - 18 TRBJ2-7 TRBD2 TRBV9
TGTGCCAGCAGGGCACTAGCGGGAGGAATGGGGGAGACCCAGTACTTC CASRALAGGMGETQYF few 16 TRBJ2-5 TRBD2 TRBV25-1
TGTGCCAGCTCAGGGGACTATAATTCACCCCTCCACTTT CASSGDYNSPLHF - 13 TRBJ1-6 - TRBV27
TGTGCCAGCAGCTTAGGGACTGGGGTTAGCAATCAGCCCCAGCATTTT CASSLGTGVSNQPQHF - 16 TRBJ1-5 - TRBV7-9
TGTGCCAGCAGCTTAGGGAGAGGAACAGGTGCACGTTACGAGCAGTACTTC CASSLGRGTGARYEQYF - 17 TRBJ2-7 - TRBV13
TGTGCCAGCAGCCAGTCCTCGGGGACGGTAAATGAAAAACTGTTTTTT CASSQSSGTVNEKLFF - 16 TRBJ1-4 - TRBV3-1/TRBV3-2
TGTGCCAGCAGTTACCCGGGACTAGCGGACTACGAGCAGTACTTC CASSYPGLADYEQYF - 15 TRBJ2-7 TRBD2 TRBV6-2/TRBV6-3
TGTGCCAGCAGGGAAACTGCCCGGGTCACTGAAGCTTTCTTT CASRETARVTEAFF - 14 TRBJ1-1 - TRBV28
TGTGCCAGCTCACCGATCGGGGCCAGGAACACTGAAGCTTTCTTT CASSPIGARNTEAFF - 15 TRBJ1-1 - TRBV18
TGTGCCAGCTCACCGAACAAAGGGCTTCTCGATGGCTACACCTTC CASSPNKGLLDGYTF - 15 TRBJ1-2 - TRBV18
TGTGCCACCAGCAGAGATACGTCGGCGGACAGGGTAGATGAGCAGTTCTTC CATSRDTSADRVDEQFF - 17 TRBJ2-1 TRBD1 TRBV15
TGTGCCAGTACGAGGGGGCCCACTGAAGCTTTCTTT CASTRGPTEAFF - 12 TRBJ1-1 TRBD1 TRBV19
TGTGCCACCAGCAATAGACAGGCGCCCGTAACCTACGAGCAGTACTTC CATSNRQAPVTYEQYF - 16 TRBJ2-7 - TRBV15
TGTGCCTGGAGTGGAGACCATTCGGGACACCTCTTGACCCAGTACTTC CAWSGDHSGHLLTQYF - 16 TRBJ2-5 - TRBV30
TGTGCCACCAGCAGAGATTCCCAAGCTCAGCCCCAGCATTTT CATSRDSQAQPQHF once 14 TRBJ1-5 - TRBV15
TGTGCCAGCAGCGGACAGGGGATTGAAGCTTTCTTT CASSGQGIEAFF few 12 TRBJ1-1 TRBD1 TRBV6-1
TGTGCCAGCAGCCCCTCGGGACAGATCTATGGCTACACCTTC CASSPSGQIYGYTF - 14 TRBJ1-2 TRBD1 TRBV3-1/TRBV3-2